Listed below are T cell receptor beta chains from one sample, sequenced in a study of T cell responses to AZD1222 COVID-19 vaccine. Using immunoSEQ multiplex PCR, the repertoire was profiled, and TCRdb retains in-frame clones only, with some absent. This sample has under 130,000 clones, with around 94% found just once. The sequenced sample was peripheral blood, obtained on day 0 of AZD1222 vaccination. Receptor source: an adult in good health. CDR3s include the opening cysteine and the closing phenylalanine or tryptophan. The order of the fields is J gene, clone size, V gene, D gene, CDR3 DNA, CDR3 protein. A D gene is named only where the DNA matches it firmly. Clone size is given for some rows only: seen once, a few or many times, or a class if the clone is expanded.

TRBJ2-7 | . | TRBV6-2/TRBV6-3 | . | TGTGCCAGCAGTTACGTGGGGTATAACTACGAGCAGTACTTC | CASSYVGYNYEQYF
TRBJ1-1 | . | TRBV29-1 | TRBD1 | TGCAGCGTTCGTCCCGACAGGGGGCATACTGAAGCTTTCTTT | CSVRPDRGHTEAFF
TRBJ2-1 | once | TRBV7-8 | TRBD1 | TGTGCCAGCAGCCGAGGGACAGGGGGTGATGAGCAGTTCTTC | CASSRGTGGDEQFF
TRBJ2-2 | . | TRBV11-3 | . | TGTGCCAGCAGCTTAGAATCCCTAAACACCGGGGAGCTGTTTTTT | CASSLESLNTGELFF
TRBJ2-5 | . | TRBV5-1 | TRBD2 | TGCGCCAGCAGCATCGGACTAGCGGGAGAAGAGACCCAGTACTTC | CASSIGLAGEETQYF
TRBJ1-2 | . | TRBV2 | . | TGTGCCAGCAGTCCGGCGGACTATGGCTACACCTTC | CASSPADYGYTF
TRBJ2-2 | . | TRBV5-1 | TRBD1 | TGCGCCAGCAGCCCTGCTCCCGGACAGGGCACCGGGGAGCTGTTTTTT | CASSPAPGQGTGELFF
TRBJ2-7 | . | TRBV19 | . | TGTGCCAGTAGTATCACCACGTCCTACGAGCAGTACTTC | CASSITTSYEQYF
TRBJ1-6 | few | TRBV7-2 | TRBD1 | TGTGCCAGCCTTTGGGACGGGGACAGGGCGAATTCACCCCTCCACTTT | CASLWDGDRANSPLHF
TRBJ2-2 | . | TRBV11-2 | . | TGTGCCAGCAGCCGTGGCCGGGATGCGGGCACTGGGGAGCTGTTTTTT | CASSRGRDAGTGELFF
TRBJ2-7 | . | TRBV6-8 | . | TGTGCCAGCCCGGTCCAGGTTTACGAGCAGTACTTC | CASPVQVYEQYF
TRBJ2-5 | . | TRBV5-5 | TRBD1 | TGTGCCAGCAGCTTGTCCGCTCTGGGACAGCGGTCTAGGGCCCAGTACTTC | CASSLSALGQRSRAQYF
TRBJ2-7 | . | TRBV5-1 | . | TGCGCCAGCAGCTGGCCTGGATGGATCCTCTACGAGCAGTACTTC | CASSWPGWILYEQYF
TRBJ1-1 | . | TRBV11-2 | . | TGTGCCAGCAGCTTAGAACGTAACCCCAAGAACACTGAAGCTTTCTTT | CASSLERNPKNTEAFF
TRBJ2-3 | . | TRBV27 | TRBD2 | TGTGCCAGCATCGCCCGGGGGGTCGCAGATACGCAGTATTTT | CASIARGVADTQYF
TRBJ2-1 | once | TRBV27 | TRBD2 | TGTGCCTCCCAGGGGCTAGCGGGAGAGTATGAGCAGTTCTTC | CASQGLAGEYEQFF
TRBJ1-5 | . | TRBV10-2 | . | TGCGCCAGCAGTCACACAGTACCTAATCAGCCCCAGCATTTT | CASSHTVPNQPQHF
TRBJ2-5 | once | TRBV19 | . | TGTGCCAGTAAAGACGGGGGGCGTGAGACCCAGTACTTC | CASKDGGRETQYF
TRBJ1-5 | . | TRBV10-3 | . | TGTGCCATCAGGGGGGAAACAGGGAAAGGGCAGCCCCAGCATTTT | CAIRGETGKGQPQHF
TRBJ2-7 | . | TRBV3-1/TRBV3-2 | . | TGTGCCAGCAGCCAAGACCTTTTCTACGAGCAGTACTTC | CASSQDLFYEQYF
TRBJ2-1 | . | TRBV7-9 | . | TGTGCCAGCAGCTCCCTTTACAATGAGCAGTTCTTC | CASSSLYNEQFF
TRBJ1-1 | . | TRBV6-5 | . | TGTGCCAGCAGTATACAGCGAAACACTGAAGCTTTCTTT | CASSIQRNTEAFF
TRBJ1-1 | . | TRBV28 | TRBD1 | TGTGCCAGCAGTCCCACAGGGGCGTTGAACACTGAAGCTTTCTTT | CASSPTGALNTEAFF
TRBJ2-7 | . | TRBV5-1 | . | TGCGCCAGCAGCGATCTAGACTCCTACGAGCAGTACTTC | CASSDLDSYEQYF
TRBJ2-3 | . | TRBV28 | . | TGTGCCAGCAGTTTGAGTAATGTCGATACGCAGTATTTT | CASSLSNVDTQYF
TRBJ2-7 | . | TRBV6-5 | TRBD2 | TGTGCCAGCAGACAGACTAGCGGACCCTACGAGCAGTACTTC | CASRQTSGPYEQYF
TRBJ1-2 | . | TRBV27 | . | TGTGCCAGCAGCTACGTGAGGGGGGGCGCCGGTGGCTACACCTTC | CASSYVRGGAGGYTF
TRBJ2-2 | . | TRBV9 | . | TGTGCCAGCAGCGTCCGGGACGGAGACACCGGGGAGCTGTTTTTT | CASSVRDGDTGELFF
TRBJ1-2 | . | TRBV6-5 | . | TGTGCCAGCAGTTACTCAGACATTTCTCCCCTAAACGGCTACACCTTC | CASSYSDISPLNGYTF
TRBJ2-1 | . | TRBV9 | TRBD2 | TGTGCCAGCAGCGTAGCCCTCTACGGAGCGGGGGGCCAGGATGAGCAGTTCTTC | CASSVALYGAGGQDEQFF
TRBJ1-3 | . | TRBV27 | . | TGTGCCAGCAGTTCGTCGCGCTCGTCTGGAAACACCATATATTTT | CASSSSRSSGNTIYF
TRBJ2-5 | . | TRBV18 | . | TGTGCCAGCTCACCATCCGGGGGCCCTGGGGAGACCCAGTACTTC | CASSPSGGPGETQYF
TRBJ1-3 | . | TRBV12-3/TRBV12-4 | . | TGTGCCTTCAGGAGAAACACCATATATTTT | CAFRRNTIYF
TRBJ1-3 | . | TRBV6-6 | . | TGTGCCAGCAGCCATCAGAGCTCTGGAAACACCATATATTTT | CASSHQSSGNTIYF
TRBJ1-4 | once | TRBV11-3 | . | TGTGCCAGCAGCTTACGGTCTGGAAAACTGTTTTTT | CASSLRSGKLFF
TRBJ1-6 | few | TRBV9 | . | TGTGCCAGCAGCGTAGAGAAGGGCAATTCACCCCTCCACTTT | CASSVEKGNSPLHF
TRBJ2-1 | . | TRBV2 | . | TGTGCCAGCAGTCAACGACAGACCTACAATGAGCAGTTCTTC | CASSQRQTYNEQFF
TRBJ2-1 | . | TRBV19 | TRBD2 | TGTGCCAGTAGTTCTAGCGGGAGCTCCTACAATGAGCAGTTCTTC | CASSSSGSSYNEQFF
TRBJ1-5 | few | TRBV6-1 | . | TGTGCCAGCAGTGTTTCCCAGGGTATAAGCAATCAGCCCCAGCATTTT | CASSVSQGISNQPQHF
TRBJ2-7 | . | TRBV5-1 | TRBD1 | TGCGCCAGCAGCTTGGAGTTGGCGGGACAGGGGCGCTACGAGCAGTACTTC | CASSLELAGQGRYEQYF
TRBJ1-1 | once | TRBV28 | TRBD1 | TGTGCCAGCAGAGAAGCCCGACAGGGAAGAATGAACACTGAAGCTTTCTTT | CASREARQGRMNTEAFF
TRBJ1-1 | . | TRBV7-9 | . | TGTGCCAGCAGCCCGCCGCGGCCGGAGGGGGAACGGGACACTGAAGCTTTCTTT | CASSPPRPEGERDTEAFF
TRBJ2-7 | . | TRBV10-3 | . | TGTGCCACACAACGGCCAAACTACGAGCAGTACTTC | CATQRPNYEQYF
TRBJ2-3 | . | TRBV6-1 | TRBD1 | TGTGCCAGCAGTGAGGGACAGGGACACACAGATACGCAGTATTTT | CASSEGQGHTDTQYF
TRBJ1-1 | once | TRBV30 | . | TGTGCCTGGATTCCCCGGGCCCTTGGCACTGAAGCTTTCTTT | CAWIPRALGTEAFF
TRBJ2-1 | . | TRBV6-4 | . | TGTGCCAGCAGTGAATCTGACAGAAAACTTAACAATGAGCAGTTCTTC | CASSESDRKLNNEQFF
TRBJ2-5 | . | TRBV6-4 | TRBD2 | TGTGCCAGCAGTGGATTAGCGGGAAGAGAGACCCAGTACTTC | CASSGLAGRETQYF
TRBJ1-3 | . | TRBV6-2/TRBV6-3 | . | TGTGCCAGCAGTCGTCGACAGACCTCTGGAAACACCATATATTTT | CASSRRQTSGNTIYF
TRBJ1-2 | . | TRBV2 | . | TGTGCCAGCAGCGCCTCAGGCGTAGCTAACTATGGCTACACCTTC | CASSASGVANYGYTF
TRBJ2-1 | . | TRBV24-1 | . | TGTGCCACCAGTGATTTGGGCGGATACTACAATGAGCAGTTCTTC | CATSDLGGYYNEQFF
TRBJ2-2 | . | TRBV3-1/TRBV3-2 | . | TGTGCCAGCACCCAGGGGGGGGCCGGGGAGCTGTTTTTT | CASTQGGAGELFF
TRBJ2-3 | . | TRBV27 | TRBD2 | TGTGCCAGCTGCCTGACTAGCTACAGCACAGATACGCAGTATTTT | CASCLTSYSTDTQYF
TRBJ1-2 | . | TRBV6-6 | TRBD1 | TGTGCCAGCAGCGATCCGACAGGGACGAACTATGGCTACACCTTC | CASSDPTGTNYGYTF
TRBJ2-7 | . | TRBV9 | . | TGTGCCAGCAGCGTAGGAGTTAACTACGAGCAGTACTTC | CASSVGVNYEQYF
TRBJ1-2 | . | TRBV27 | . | TGTGCCAGCAGTTTACGGCCCCCAGGGCTTAACTATGGCTACACCTTC | CASSLRPPGLNYGYTF
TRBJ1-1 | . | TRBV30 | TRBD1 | TGTGCCTGGAGTCCCGGACAGGGTAACACTGAAGCTTTCTTT | CAWSPGQGNTEAFF
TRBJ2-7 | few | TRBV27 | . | TGTGCCAGCAGTTCGCGGGACAGAGCGCAGTACTTC | CASSSRDRAQYF
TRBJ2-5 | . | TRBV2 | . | TGTGCCAGCAGTAAGGTTGGAGAGACCCAGTACTTC | CASSKVGETQYF
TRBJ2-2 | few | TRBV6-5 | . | TGTGCCAGCATTTTTGGCAGTATGGTCGGGGAGCTGTTTTTT | CASIFGSMVGELFF
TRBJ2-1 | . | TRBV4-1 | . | TGCGCCAGCAGCCAAGGGACATATTACAATGAGCAGTTCTTC | CASSQGTYYNEQFF